The 30 T cell receptor beta chains given below trace back to one sample, sequenced in a study of shared clonotypes between healthy human individuals. Sequenced by immunoSEQ multiplex PCR; TCRdb stores in-frame clones only, minus some. The repertoire includes some 1 million clones, 75% of them detected once, and approximately 1.5% sits in the top ten. The sample was memory CD4+ T cells sorted from blood. Sample subset: CD45RA-negative fraction. Source of these receptors: a man in his late teens or twenties in good health.

With respect to this clone: This CDR3 is also generated by other DNA sequences in the sample. This sequence joins TRBV6-4 and TRBJ2-3, with 8 bases that match TRBD2. The CDR3 is made up of 15 amino acids. Germline assignment: CDR1 MRHNA and CDR2 SNTAGT. J lost 2 bases, V lost 3 bases, and 4 bases had no gene match. The CDR3 DNA is TGTGCCAGCAGTGAAAGCGGGGGAGCCACAGATACGCAGTATTTT. This sequence encodes CASSESGGATDTQYF.

This clone was seen once. This chain uses TRBV5-1 with TRBJ1-2; unclear D gene. The CDR3 sequence is 15 residues long. Trimming stripped 1 base from V and 4 bases from J, with 14 bases between. CDR1 SGHRS and CDR2 YFSETQ come from the germline V gene. The CDR3 is CASSLSSSTGYGYTF. For the CDR3, the DNA is TGCGCCAGCAGCTTGTCCTCATCGACGGGCTATGGCTACACCTTC. The complete variable domain, with remaining parts taken from reference TRBV5-1 and TRBJ1-2, reads KAGVTQTPRYLIKTRGQQVTLSCSPISGHRSVSWYQQTPGQGLQFLFEYFSETQRNKGNFPGRFSGRQFSNSRSEMNVSTLELGDSALYLCASSLSSSTGYGYTFGSGTRLTVV.

The genes are TRBV30 and TRBJ2-7; tentatively, D is TRBD2 (5 bases). The V and J ends lost 2 bases and 6 bases respectively, with 11 bases between them. The CDR3 runs to 12 residues. CDR1 and CDR2 from the germline V gene are GTSNPN and SVGIG (reference sequence). For the CDR3, the DNA is TGTGCCTGGAGTTTTGAGGGCGGCGAGCAGTACTTC. Amino acid sequence: CAWSFEGGEQYF.

CDR3: CATQPRTSGRTDTQYF. CDR3 nucleotides: TGCGCCACCCAACCCAGGACTAGCGGGCGCACAGATACGCAGTATTTT. The chain joins TRBV10-1 to TRBJ2-3; 11 nucleotides agree with TRBD2. V dropped 10 bases and J dropped 1; count of bases not matched to a gene: 10. The CDR3 extends over 16 amino acids. The germline CDR1 and CDR2 sequences are WNHNN and SYGVQD (reference sequence).

The J gene is TRBJ1-6, the V gene TRBV11-2; 10 bases fit TRBD1. This CDR3 contains 16 residues. V trimming: 2 bases; J trimming: 8 bases; junction bases outside the gene matches: 6. Germline loops: CDR1 SGHAT, CDR2 FQNNGV. Here the CDR3 DNA reads TGTGCCAGCAGCTTAAATCTGGGACAGGGGTATTCACCCCTCCACTTT. Encoded protein: CASSLNLGQGYSPLHF.

This clone was seen a few times. The rearrangement uses TRBV18 and TRBJ1-1; TRBD1 might be the D (5 bases). The germline gives CDR1 KGHSH, CDR2 LQKENI. V was cut by 2 bases and J by 6 bases, with 16 bases left in between. The CDR3 spans 15 residues. CDR3 sequence reads: CASSPDFGGTAEAFF. The CDR3 DNA reads as TGTGCCAGCTCACCAGATTTCGGGGGGACGGCTGAAGCTTTCTTT.

J is TRBJ1-4 and V is TRBV20-1; D not resolved. Per the germline V gene, CDR1 is DFQATT and CDR2 is SNEGSKA (reference sequence). Trimming shortened V by 8 bases and J by 1 base, and 5 bases separated the two germline ends. CDR3 length: 11 residues. CDR3 nucleotides: TGCAGTATTCGAACTAATGAAAAACTGTTTTTT. As protein: CSIRTNEKLFF.

V and J are TRBV10-3 and TRBJ2-2, with 8 bases aligning to TRBD2. This CDR3 is built from 14 residues. V was clipped by 5 bases and J by 1 base; unmatched bases: 0. Germline CDR1 is ENHRY and CDR2 is SYGVKD. CDR3 sequence (DNA): TGTGCCATCAGTCGGGAGGGGAACACCGGGGAGCTGTTTTTT. It translates to CAISREGNTGELFF.

This clone appeared a single time. The J gene is TRBJ1-2, the V gene TRBV4-1; D remains unclear. CDR3 length equals 14 residues. Trimming removed 0 bases from V and 7 bases from J, with 12 bases in between. CDR1 MGHRA and CDR2 YSYEKL come from the germline V gene. The CDR3 loop is CASSQDPQLGGYTF. The CDR3 coding sequence is TGCGCCAGCAGCCAAGATCCCCAGCTCGGTGGCTACACCTTC.

The J gene is TRBJ1-6, the V gene TRBV30, with no clear D. V was cut by 4 bases and J by 7 bases, with 11 bases left in between. The CDR3 is made up of 13 amino acids. Germline CDR1 reads GTSNPN; CDR2 reads SVGIG (reference sequence). CDR3 in DNA: TGTGCCTGGACTCTGGAAAAAAATTCACCCCTCCACTTT. Translating it yields CAWTLEKNSPLHF.

The chain combines TRBV7-2 with TRBJ2-1; TRBD1 matches at 10 bases. Germline CDR1 is SGHTA and CDR2 is FQGNSA. This CDR3 has 16 amino acids. With 4 bases clipped from V and 5 bases from J, the junction kept 8 bases outside the gene matches. The CDR3 loop reads CASSSQSGTGDNEQFF. The CDR3 bases are TGTGCCAGCAGCTCACAATCCGGGACAGGGGACAATGAGCAGTTCTTC.

This clone has only one observation. J is TRBJ1-1 and V is TRBV5-5; 11 nucleotides match TRBD1. This CDR3 spans 18 amino acids. J lost 1 base, V lost 0 bases, and 8 bases had no gene match. Looked up from germline, CDR1 is SGHKS and CDR2 is YYEKEE (reference sequence). The CDR3 protein is CASSLAGTGGFRNTEAFF. In nucleotides, the CDR3 is TGTGCCAGCAGCTTGGCCGGGACAGGGGGATTTAGGAACACTGAAGCTTTCTTT.

The rearrangement uses TRBV7-2 and TRBJ2-1, with a tentative D call TRBD2 (6 bases). Trimming cost V 5 bases and J 0 bases, with 14 bases left between them. CDR3 length: 16 amino acids. The germline V gene encodes CDR1 SGHTA and CDR2 FQGNSA. The CDR3 nucleotides are TGTGCCAGCAGCCGCCGGGACTCTAGCTCCTACAATGAGCAGTTCTTC. Translating gives CASSRRDSSSYNEQFF.

This clone has at least ten counts. V is TRBV5-6 and J is TRBJ1-3; 7 bases agree with TRBD1. Germline assignment: CDR1 SGHDT and CDR2 YYEEEE. The trim removed 7 bases at V and 3 bases at J, leaving 4 bases unmatched. The CDR3 consists of 13 residues. The chain's CDR3 is CASRRDSGNTIYF. CDR3 DNA: TGTGCCAGCCGACGGGACAGTGGAAACACCATATATTTT.

This sequence joins TRBV7-2 and TRBJ2-3; 10 bases align to TRBD2. Germline V gene sequence: CDR1 SGHTA, CDR2 FQGNSA. The CDR3 length is 16 residues. After removal of 5 bases from V and 5 bases from J, the junction contained 10 bases not matched to a gene. The CDR3 DNA sequence: TGTGCCAGCAGCACCCAACAAGCGGGAGGGAGAGATACGCAGTATTTT. Residues: CASSTQQAGGRDTQYF.

This chain links TRBV7-9 with TRBJ2-3, with 7 positions matching TRBD2. There are 16 residues in the CDR3. CDR1 and CDR2 (germline): SEHNR, FQNEAQ (reference sequence). V lost 4 bases and J lost 1; bases outside the gene matches: 8. CDR3 DNA: TGTGCCAGCAGCTCTGGGTCACGGGGGGGCACAGATACGCAGTATTTT. This gives the protein CASSSGSRGGTDTQYF.

This clone was detected a few times. The chain links TRBV7-8 to TRBJ2-3, with 7 bases matching TRBD1. This CDR3 region has 16 residues. Trimming removed 1 base from V and 4 bases from J; junction bases left unmatched: 8. CDR1 is SGHVS and CDR2 is FQNEAQ in the germline V gene. CDR3 amino acids: CASSLDKGAGADTQYF. The CDR3 DNA reads as TGTGCCAGCAGCTTAGATAAGGGGGCAGGTGCAGATACGCAGTATTTT.

The gene calls are TRBV5-8 and TRBJ2-2, with 7 bases lining up with TRBD1. V dropped 4 bases and J dropped 1; count of bases not matched to a gene: 7. This CDR3 comprises 16 residues. Germline V lookup: CDR1 SGHTS, CDR2 YDEGEE. CDR3 sequence: CASSPPGTVNTGELFF. The CDR3 nucleotides read TGTGCCAGCAGCCCGCCGGGGACAGTGAACACCGGGGAGCTGTTTTTT.

The gene calls are TRBV16 and TRBJ2-1; D remains ambiguous. The V gene lost 0 bases and the J gene lost 7 bases, with 4 bases spanning the gap. The CDR3 extends over 12 amino acids. The germline V gene encodes CDR1 KGHSY and CDR2 FQNENV. The CDR3 sequence: CASSQSWNEQFF. CDR3 sequence (DNA): TGTGCCAGCAGCCAATCTTGGAATGAGCAGTTCTTC.

The chain combines TRBV18 with TRBJ2-7, with D maybe TRBD2 (6 bases). Germline V gene lookup returns CDR1 KGHSH and CDR2 LQKENI. V lost 0 bases and J lost 9, with 12 bases in between. CDR3 length equals 13 residues. In nucleotides, the CDR3 is TGTGCCAGCTCACCACCCACCGGGAGTAGGCAGTACTTC. It yields the protein CASSPPTGSRQYF. The full variable domain, completed using reference TRBV18 and TRBJ2-7, is NAGVMQNPRHLVRRRGQEARLRCSPMKGHSHVYWYRQLPEEGLKFMVYLQKENIIDESGMPKERFSAEFPKEGPSILRIQQVVRGDSAAYFCASSPPTGSRQYFGPGTRLTVT.

This clone came up a few times. The chain links TRBV14 to TRBJ2-3; no definite D call. The V gene's germline CDR1 is SGHDN and CDR2 FVKESK. V was cut by 6 bases and J by 2 bases, with 9 bases left in between. CDR3 size: 13 residues. The CDR3 DNA reads as TGTGCCAGCAGGAGGCAGAACACAGATACGCAGTATTTT. As protein: CASRRQNTDTQYF.

The chain carries TRBV5-1 and TRBJ1-1, with 10 bases fitting TRBD1. After removal of 4 bases from V and 3 bases from J, the junction contained 3 bases not matched to a gene. Germline CDR1 SGHRS, CDR2 YFSETQ. This CDR3 has 14 amino acids. CDR3 in amino acids: CASSTGQGDTEAFF. The CDR3 DNA reads as TGCGCCAGCAGCACCGGACAGGGGGACACTGAAGCTTTCTTT.

To note about this clone: Other nucleotide sequences from this sample produce the same CDR3. The chain couples TRBV7-3 to TRBJ2-3; TRBD2 aligns across 10 bases. Trimming at V came to 5 bases and at J to 2 bases, leaving 7 bases not matched to a gene. This CDR3 is 16 amino acids long. CDR1 is SGHTA, CDR2 FQGTGA, per germline. In DNA, the CDR3 is TGTGCCAGCAGCCCCTTAGCGGGGGGCACCACAGATACGCAGTATTTT. This gives the protein CASSPLAGGTTDTQYF. Full variable domain (outside the CDR3, taken from reference TRBV7-3 and TRBJ2-3): GAGVSQTPSNKVTEKGKYVELRCDPISGHTALYWYRQSLGQGPEFLIYFQGTGAADDSGLPNDRFFAVRPEGSVSTLKIQRTERGDSAVYLCASSPLAGGTTDTQYFGPGTRLTVL.

The chain has TRBV5-1 and TRBJ1-2, with TRBD1 matching over 9 bases. J lost 3 bases, V lost 7 bases, and 7 bases had no gene match. Per the germline V gene, CDR1 is SGHRS and CDR2 is YFSETQ. The CDR3 is 14 residues long. The chain's CDR3 is CASSAQGADYGYTF. In nucleotides, the CDR3 is TGCGCCAGCTCTGCACAGGGGGCGGACTATGGCTACACCTTC.

V gene TRBV6-6 combines with J gene TRBJ1-1, with TRBD1 as a possible D gene (6 bases). CDR3 length: 13 amino acids. Per the germline V gene, CDR1 is MNHNY and CDR2 is SVGAGI (reference sequence). The ends were cut back, 9 bases at V and 0 bases at J, with 11 bases in the middle. In nucleotides, the CDR3 is TGTGCCAGTGAGGGACAACTGAACACTGAAGCTTTCTTT. Encoded protein: CASEGQLNTEAFF.

The V call is TRBV18, the J call TRBJ2-1; 7 bases are shared with TRBD2. Germline-derived CDR1 and CDR2 are KGHSH and LQKENI. The CDR3 contains 15 residues. Unmatched junction bases numbered 3, after V lost 0 bases and J lost 4 bases. DNA of the CDR3: TGTGCCAGCTCACCACCGGGGGGGTCATACAATGAGCAGTTCTTC. Its translation: CASSPPGGSYNEQFF. Full variable domain (rest looked up from reference TRBV18 and TRBJ2-1): NAGVMQNPRHLVRRRGQEARLRCSPMKGHSHVYWYRQLPEEGLKFMVYLQKENIIDESGMPKERFSAEFPKEGPSILRIQQVVRGDSAAYFCASSPPGGSYNEQFFGPGTRLTVL.

This clone has a handful of counts. The rearrangement joins TRBV5-6 to TRBJ1-1; D perhaps matches TRBD1 (5 bases). Trimming took 4 bases from V and 3 from J, leaving 10 bases between them. The CDR3 is 13 amino acids. Germline V gene lookup returns CDR1 SGHDT and CDR2 YYEEEE. The CDR3: CASSRTRYTEAFF. DNA for the CDR3: TGTGCCAGCAGCAGGACAAGATACACTGAAGCTTTCTTT.

The gene calls are TRBV30 and TRBJ1-2, with D uncertain. Per the germline V gene, CDR1 is GTSNPN and CDR2 is SVGIG (reference sequence). The CDR3 length is 15 residues. Trimming took 5 bases from V and 0 from J, leaving 16 bases between them. The CDR3 nucleotides are TGTGCCTGGGACCCATGGGGAATAGCTAACTATGGCTACACCTTC. Amino acids: CAWDPWGIANYGYTF.

The chain employs TRBV7-8 and TRBJ1-4, with D unresolved. The CDR3 runs to 15 residues. Trimming cost V 1 base and J 10 bases, with 16 bases left between them. CDR1 and CDR2 from the germline V gene are SGHVS and FQNEAQ. The CDR3 DNA reads as TGTGCCAGCAGCTTAGTCGCAGAGCAATCCGGAAAACTGTTTTTT. Protein: CASSLVAEQSGKLFF.

The chain combines TRBV29-1 with TRBJ2-5; 10 nucleotides line up with TRBD1. The CDR3 is 16 amino acids. V dropped 0 bases and J dropped 7; count of bases not matched to a gene: 11. CDR1 and CDR2 (germline): SQVTM, ANQGSEA. The CDR3 here is CSVEEVRDRGGWTQYF. CDR3 nucleotide sequence: TGCAGCGTTGAAGAAGTGCGGGACAGGGGAGGGTGGACCCAGTACTTC.